The 30 T cell receptor beta chains below all came from one sample that was sequenced in a study of blood T cell repertoires in COVID-19. Data came from immunoSEQ multiplex PCR; TCRdb stores just in-frame clones and leaves some out. The data contain tens of thousands of clones, about four fifths of them singletons. The sequenced material came from peripheral blood. The origin of the receptors is a man aged 65-85 years with COVID-19, enrolled during active disease.

The chain uses TRBV5-8 and TRBJ1-1; 11 positions match TRBD1. CDR3 length equals 15 residues. The germline CDR1 and CDR2 sequences are SGHTS and YDEGEE. The V gene end was trimmed by 2 bases and the J gene end by 8 bases; junction bases not matched to a gene: 8. CDR3 sequence: CASSLWTGGAPEAFF. CDR3 coding DNA: TGTGCCAGCAGCTTATGGACAGGGGGCGCCCCCGAAGCTTTCTTT.

Notes on this clone: Other nucleotide sequences in the sample specify the same CDR3. The rearrangement uses TRBV28 and TRBJ2-7; D possibly corresponds to TRBD1 (6 bases). The CDR3 totals 12 residues. V was pared by 5 bases and J by 4 bases, with 9 bases between. CDR1 MDHEN and CDR2 SYDVKM come from the germline V gene. CDR3 residues: CASSLTGYEQYF. The CDR3 DNA sequence: TGTGCCAGCAGTCTAACAGGGTACGAGCAGTACTTC.

The chain links TRBV24-1 to TRBJ2-5, with 11 bases identical to TRBD1. The CDR3 contains 15 residues. CDR1 and CDR2 (germline): KGHDR, SFDVKD. Unmatched junction bases numbered 9, after V lost 9 bases and J lost 4 bases. This CDR3 is CATEQPGQGGETQYF. The CDR3 DNA reads as TGTGCCACCGAGCAACCGGGACAGGGGGGAGAGACCCAGTACTTC.

The genes are TRBV7-2 and TRBJ2-1; 12 positions agree with TRBD2. The V and J ends lost 1 base and 9 bases, in that order; junction bases with no gene match: 7. Germline loops: CDR1 SGHTA, CDR2 FQGNSA. This CDR3 has 16 residues. The CDR3 DNA reads as TGTGCCAGCAGCTTAGGATTGGGACTAGCGGGCGCTGAGCAGTTCTTC. This gives the protein CASSLGLGLAGAEQFF.

This rearrangement joins TRBV7-6 to TRBJ2-5, with D possibly being TRBD2 (5 bases). There are 15 residues in the CDR3. CDR1 and CDR2 from the germline V gene are SGHVS and FNYEAQ. V shed 5 bases and J shed 2 bases, with 15 bases lying between them. This chain's CDR3 is CASSGDPSRQETQYF. The CDR3 coding sequence is TGTGCCAGCAGCGGGGATCCTAGCAGACAAGAGACCCAGTACTTC.

This clone was counted at least ten times. V gene TRBV20-1 combines with J gene TRBJ2-7; D is ambiguous. V was trimmed by 6 bases and J by 5 bases, leaving 17 bases between them. In germline, CDR1 is DFQATT, CDR2 SNEGSKA (reference sequence). This CDR3 region has 13 residues. The CDR3 reads CSASERSVHEQYF. The DNA of the CDR3 is TGCAGTGCGAGTGAAAGGAGCGTCCACGAGCAGTACTTC.

The chain employs TRBV19 and TRBJ1-1, with TRBD1 as a possible D gene (5 bases). Germline-derived CDR1 and CDR2 are LNHDA and SQIVND (reference sequence). The CDR3 has 13 amino acids. Trimming shortened V by 5 bases and J by 7 bases, and 14 bases separated the two germline ends. The CDR3 loop reads CASSFRDSNEAFF. DNA for the CDR3: TGTGCCAGTAGTTTCCGGGACTCCAATGAAGCTTTCTTT.

This sequence joins TRBV27 and TRBJ1-2; 7 nucleotides align to TRBD1. V lost 2 bases, J lost 3 bases, and 3 bases stayed unmatched. The CDR3 runs 14 residues. The V gene's germline CDR1 is MNHEY and CDR2 SMNVEV (reference sequence). CDR3 protein: CASSLLGTDYGYTF. The CDR3 nucleotides are TGTGCCAGCAGTTTACTGGGGACAGACTATGGCTACACCTTC.

The J gene is TRBJ1-5, the V gene TRBV28; 8 bases line up with TRBD1. There are 15 residues in the CDR3. Germline loops: CDR1 MDHEN, CDR2 SYDVKM. With 8 bases clipped from V and 2 bases from J, the junction kept 8 bases outside the gene matches. CDR3 residues: CASHPGGRGNQPQHF. The DNA for the CDR3 is TGTGCCAGCCATCCAGGGGGCAGGGGCAATCAGCCCCAGCATTTT.

This chain uses TRBV7-2 with TRBJ1-2, with TRBD1 matching over 7 bases. With V trimmed by 0 bases and J by 0 bases, 7 bases remained unmatched. Looked up from germline, CDR1 is SGHTA and CDR2 is FQGNSA. The CDR3 is 17 residues long. The CDR3 coding sequence is TGTGCCAGCAGCTTAGCCGGGACAGCCAGTACTAACTATGGCTACACCTTC. Its protein product is CASSLAGTASTNYGYTF.

The chain is built from TRBV9 and TRBJ1-2, with TRBD1 matching 7 bases. Germline-derived CDR1 and CDR2 are SGDLS and YYNGEE. The CDR3 runs to 15 residues. With V trimmed by 1 base and J by 4 bases, 7 bases remained unmatched. The CDR3, as DNA: TGTGCCAGCAGCGTAAATACAGGGGTAGGCTATGGCTACACCTTC. Amino acids: CASSVNTGVGYGYTF.

The gene calls are TRBV19 and TRBJ2-2; 7 positions agree with TRBD1. Germline V lookup: CDR1 LNHDA, CDR2 SQIVND (reference sequence). The V and J ends lost 10 bases and 1 base, in that order; junction bases with no gene match: 9. This CDR3 spans 15 amino acids. In nucleotides, the CDR3 is TGTGCCACTAAGCCGGGACAGATGAACACCGGGGAGCTGTTTTTT. Translated, it gives CATKPGQMNTGELFF.

The rearrangement links TRBV3-1 (or the pseudogene TRBV3-2) to TRBJ2-2; tentatively, D is TRBD2 (5 bases). The CDR3 consists of 16 residues. V lost 1 base and J 4 bases, leaving 13 bases between the germline ends. Per germline, CDR1 LGHDT and CDR2 YNNKEL (reference sequence). The CDR3 region is CASSQVVASGTGELFF. The CDR3 DNA follows: TGTGCCAGCAGCCAAGTCGTAGCGTCGGGCACCGGGGAGCTGTTTTTT.

This clone is a singleton in its sample. The V gene is TRBV3-1 (or the pseudogene TRBV3-2), the J gene TRBJ2-7; D is perhaps TRBD1 (6 bases). This CDR3 has 12 amino acids. Trimming removed 1 base at V and 7 bases at J, with 8 bases between. Per germline, CDR1 LGHDT and CDR2 YNNKEL (reference sequence). The CDR3 DNA sequence: TGTGCCAGCAGCCAAGTGAGGGGGGAGCAGTACTTC. Protein product: CASSQVRGEQYF.

CDR3 sequence reads: CSVEDGAGGDSPLHF. CDR3 DNA sequence: TGCAGCGTTGAAGATGGTGCAGGGGGTGATTCACCCCTCCACTTT. The chain has TRBV29-1 and TRBJ1-6; 7 bases are shared with TRBD1. This CDR3 region has 15 residues. Trimming at V came to 0 bases and at J to 8 bases, leaving 7 bases not matched to a gene. Germline CDR1 reads SQVTM; CDR2 reads ANQGSEA.

A few counts support this clone. V is TRBV6-1 and J is TRBJ1-1, with D unclear. The ends were cut back, 3 bases at V and 5 bases at J, with 16 bases in the middle. CDR1 and CDR2 (germline): MNHNS, SASEGT. The CDR3 totals 15 residues. DNA of the CDR3: TGTGCCAGCAGTGACCCTCCGGGATCGAAAACTGAAGCTTTCTTT. Translated: CASSDPPGSKTEAFF.

This rearrangement joins TRBV28 to TRBJ1-2, with 8 bases aligning to TRBD1. The CDR3 is 14 residues long. V gave up 6 bases and J gave up 5 bases; unmatched junction bases: 8. Germline assignment: CDR1 MDHEN and CDR2 SYDVKM. CDR3 protein: CASRTGAQGYGYTF. The CDR3 bases are TGTGCCAGCAGGACAGGGGCCCAGGGTTATGGCTACACCTTC.

This rearrangement joins TRBV4-2 to TRBJ2-7; D possibly corresponds to TRBD1 (5 bases). Germline values: CDR1 LGHNA, CDR2 YNFKEQ. The CDR3 is made up of 15 amino acids. The V gene lost 0 bases and the J gene lost 2 bases, with 11 bases spanning the gap. The DNA of the CDR3 is TGTGCCAGCAGCCAAGAGAAGGCAGGGCCCTACGAGCAGTACTTC. Its translation: CASSQEKAGPYEQYF.

The chain is built from TRBV12-3 or TRBV12-4 and TRBJ1-1; TRBD1 agrees at 11 bases. The CDR3 runs to 13 residues. Trimming at V came to 5 bases and at J to 11 bases, leaving 7 bases not matched to a gene. The CDR3 region has the DNA TGTGCCAGCAGTCCACCGGACAGGGGGCGGGCTTTCTTT. This translates into CASSPPDRGRAFF.

This chain links TRBV15 with TRBJ2-4; 12 bases map to TRBD2. CDR3 length: 13 amino acids. V gave up 0 bases and J gave up 16 bases; unmatched junction bases: 4. Germline V gene data show CDR1 as LNHNV and CDR2 as YYDKDF (reference sequence). CDR3 loop: CATSRDRLAGVYF. The CDR3 nucleotides read TGTGCCACCAGCAGAGATCGACTAGCGGGAGTTTACTTC.

A single count supports this clone. This chain connects TRBV2 to TRBJ1-2; maybe TRBD1 (6 bases). The CDR3 consists of 14 residues. With 6 bases removed from V and 5 bases from J, the gap between germline ends came to 16 bases. In germline, CDR1 is SNHLY, CDR2 FYNNEI. The DNA for the CDR3 is TGTGCCAGCAGCACAGGGAACTCCGGTTATGGCTACACCTTC. This translates into CASSTGNSGYGYTF.

The chain links TRBV28 to TRBJ1-5, with D possibly matching TRBD1 (5 bases). Trimming stripped 1 base from V and 2 bases from J, with 6 bases between. From germline, CDR1 is MDHEN and CDR2 SYDVKM. This CDR3 has 14 residues. DNA for the CDR3: TGTGCCAGCAGTTTATCGGGGGGCAATCAGCCCCAGCATTTT. Its translation: CASSLSGGNQPQHF.

This clone has at least ten counts. This chain joins TRBV19 and TRBJ2-3; 10 bases map to TRBD2. This CDR3 has 15 residues. Germline assignment: CDR1 LNHDA and CDR2 SQIVND (reference sequence). The ends lost 4 bases at V and 4 bases at J; junction bases unmatched: 5. The CDR3 region has the DNA TGTGCCAGTAGTAAACCGGGACTAGCGTCAGATACGCAGTATTTT. This sequence encodes CASSKPGLASDTQYF.

The V and J genes are TRBV5-1 and TRBJ2-1; 11 bases fit TRBD2. The germline V gene encodes CDR1 SGHRS and CDR2 YFSETQ. Trimming took 4 bases from V and 6 from J; bases not matched to a gene: 15. This CDR3 has 18 residues. The CDR3 DNA reads as TGCGCCAGCAGCCCGGGCGTAGCGGGAGGGCTAGGGTCCAATGAGCAGTTCTTC. Translating gives CASSPGVAGGLGSNEQFF.

This rearrangement joins TRBV7-6 to TRBJ1-3; no definite D call. The CDR3 extends over 17 amino acids. In germline, CDR1 is SGHVS, CDR2 FNYEAQ. Trimming stripped 5 bases from V and 0 bases from J, with 17 bases between. CDR3 loop: CASSPSPRLISGNTIYF. The CDR3 DNA sequence: TGTGCCAGCAGCCCATCTCCCCGACTTATCTCTGGAAACACCATATATTTT.

The V and J genes are TRBV30 and TRBJ2-3, with D possibly matching TRBD2 (5 bases). V lost 1 base and J lost 3, with 11 bases in between. Per the germline V gene, CDR1 is GTSNPN and CDR2 is SVGIG (reference sequence). The CDR3 contains 14 residues. The CDR3 nucleotides are TGTGCCTGGAGTGAGACTCTAGCTACAGATACGCAGTATTTT. As protein: CAWSETLATDTQYF.

J is TRBJ2-1 and V is TRBV2; D ambiguous. The CDR3 contains 17 residues. Germline V gene lookup returns CDR1 SNHLY and CDR2 FYNNEI. Trimming took 6 bases from V and 8 from J, leaving 26 bases between them. The CDR3 DNA reads as TGTGCCAGCAGCCGAGGAGAGTTTGCCCTCATTCTCGATGAGCAGTTCTTC. It specifies CASSRGEFALILDEQFF.

J is TRBJ1-6 and V is TRBV5-1; 10 bases line up with TRBD1. This CDR3 comprises 17 residues. The J segment lost 1 base and the V segment lost 0 bases, leaving 1 base of the junction unmatched. Germline CDR1 is SGHRS and CDR2 is YFSETQ. In DNA form, the CDR3 reads TGCGCCAGCAGCTTGGTGGGACAGGGGTCCTATAATTCACCCCTCCACTTT. Amino acids: CASSLVGQGSYNSPLHF.

V gene TRBV11-3 combines with J gene TRBJ2-5; 12 bases agree with TRBD2. V shed 5 bases and J 7 bases; nucleotides not matched to a gene: 11. CDR1 is SGHNT and CDR2 is YENEEA in the germline V gene. This CDR3 has 16 residues. CDR3 residues: CASSLRTSGALLTQYF. CDR3 nucleotide sequence: TGTGCCAGCAGCCTCCGGACTAGCGGGGCCCTCCTGACCCAGTACTTC.

The rearrangement uses TRBV5-1 and TRBJ1-2; 9 nucleotides match TRBD1. The germline V gene has CDR1 SGHRS and CDR2 YFSETQ. The CDR3 loop spans 14 amino acids. The ends lost 4 bases at V and 4 bases at J; junction bases unmatched: 5. The CDR3 loop is CASSTGGAGYGYTF. Written as DNA, the CDR3 is TGCGCCAGCAGCACAGGGGGCGCCGGCTATGGCTACACCTTC.